These 30 T cell receptor beta chains came from one sample sequenced in a study of blood T cells in healthy people across ages. The use of a sample-barcoded 5' primer and a J-beta primer mix characterized a second PCR of roughly 6 to 12 cycles. TCRdb called the 5' RACE reads again in MiXCR, with one record for every CDR3 protein. Here the sample spans approximately 730,000 distinct CDR3 sequences, 53% being singletons. Sequences were obtained from blood. The receptors here all came from a man at least 80 years old in good health.

The J gene is TRBJ2-5, the V gene TRBV19, with D perhaps TRBD1 (7 bases). The CDR3 is made up of 14 amino acids. Germline V gene sequence: CDR1 LNHDA, CDR2 SQIVND (reference sequence). V lost 5 bases and J 10 bases, leaving 20 bases between the germline ends. CDR3 region: CASSVGGTAKIQYF. CDR3 DNA: TGTGCCAGTAGTGTAGGGGGGACAGCTAAGATCCAGTACTTC.

This clonotype was picked up a small number of times. The rearrangement uses TRBV6-2 or TRBV6-3 and TRBJ1-2, with unresolved D. Trimming took off 0 bases at V and 0 bases at J, with 8 bases between the two ends. CDR3 length: 15 amino acids. CDR1 and CDR2 from the germline V gene are MNHEY and SVGEGT. The CDR3 coding sequence is TGTGCCAGCAGTTACTCGTCCGGATCTAACTATGGCTACACCTTC. It encodes CASSYSSGSNYGYTF.

A single count supports this clonotype. The V call is TRBV12-3 or TRBV12-4, the J call TRBJ2-3, with 8 bases fitting TRBD2. V lost 4 bases, J lost 14 bases, and 23 bases stayed unmatched. The CDR3 is 17 amino acids. This chain's CDR3 is CASSSLREGLRHRYAYF. The CDR3 nucleotides are TGTGCCAGCAGTTCCCTACGGGAGGGCCTTAGGCACAGATACGCGTATTTT.

The J gene is TRBJ2-7, the V gene TRBV14; possibly TRBD2 for D (7 bases). Trimming cost V 2 bases and J 6 bases, with 20 bases left between them. This CDR3 spans 16 amino acids. Germline CDR1 SGHDN, CDR2 FVKESK. CDR3 residues: CASSQWFGRGLSEQYF. The CDR3 nucleotides are TGTGCCAGCAGCCAATGGTTCGGCAGGGGACTATCCGAGCAGTACTTC.

The gene calls are TRBV2 and TRBJ2-4, with a possible D match to TRBD1 (5 bases). The end of the DNA fits TRBJ2-7 better, so the J call may be wrong. Germline V gene lookup returns CDR1 SNHLY and CDR2 FYNNEI. The CDR3 loop spans 14 amino acids. CDR3 DNA: TGTGCCAGCATGGGGCAGGTTCCTCTCCACGAGCAGTACTTC. This codes for CASMGQVPLHEQYF.

This clonotype has ten or more counts. The chain recombines TRBV11-2 with TRBJ2-7, with 7 nucleotides matching TRBD2. CDR3 length: 16 residues. The ends lost 5 bases at V and 0 bases at J; junction bases unmatched: 10. Germline-derived CDR1 and CDR2 are SGHAT and FQNNGV. The CDR3 protein is CASSILRAGSSYEQYF. The CDR3 nucleotides are TGTGCCAGCAGCATCCTCCGAGCGGGAAGCTCCTACGAGCAGTACTTC.

The chain links TRBV7-9 to TRBJ2-1, with 8 bases lining up with TRBD2. The DNA end lines up better with TRBJ2-7; the J call may be wrong. Germline V lookup: CDR1 SEHNR, CDR2 FQNEAQ (reference sequence). CDR3 length: 16 amino acids. CDR3 amino acids: CASSFTSLAENNEQYF. The CDR3 DNA follows: TGTGCCAGCAGCTTTACCTCACTAGCGGAGAACAATGAGCAGTACTTC.

The chain links TRBV27 to TRBJ2-7; the D call may be TRBD1 or TRBD2 (7 bases each). CDR1 and CDR2 from the germline V gene are MNHEY and SMNVEV (reference sequence). The CDR3 totals 15 residues. The germline V and J ends were trimmed by 8 bases and 0 bases, with 17 bases remaining between them. Written as DNA, the CDR3 is TGTGCCAGCCAAGACAGGGAGGGTTACTCCTACGAGCAGTACTTC. Translating it yields CASQDREGYSYEQYF.

This clonotype was seen once. This chain uses TRBV7-9 with TRBJ2-7, with D perhaps TRBD1 (6 bases). V gave up 4 bases and J gave up 5 bases, with 18 bases separating them. Germline V gene sequence: CDR1 SEHNR, CDR2 FQNEAQ (reference sequence). The CDR3 is 15 amino acids. CDR3 residues: CASSSPAGAVDEQYF. CDR3 DNA sequence: TGTGCCAGCAGCTCCCCTGCAGGGGCCGTTGACGAGCAGTACTTC.

A single count supports this clonotype. V gene TRBV24-1 combines with J gene TRBJ1-5; D not certain. Germline values: CDR1 KGHDR, CDR2 SFDVKD. Trimming removed 5 bases from V and 3 bases from J, with 4 bases in between. The CDR3 runs to 12 residues. CDR3 coding DNA: TGTGCCACCAGTGTTCTCAATCAGCCCCAGCATTTT. Its translation is CATSVLNQPQHF.

This chain links TRBV29-1 with TRBJ1-2, with no clear D. V was shortened by 6 bases and J by 4 bases, with 15 bases between the two germline ends. The CDR3 loop spans 13 amino acids. Germline lookup yields CDR1 SQVTM and CDR2 ANQGSEA. The CDR3 DNA follows: TGCAGCGTCCCTAGGACGGCACCCTATGGCTACACCTTC. It specifies CSVPRTAPYGYTF.

This clonotype was recorded a few times. V is TRBV12-3 or TRBV12-4 and J is TRBJ1-2; D is possibly TRBD1 (5 bases). The CDR3 is 12 residues long. Trimming removed 3 bases at V and 9 bases at J, with 11 bases between. CDR3 residues: CASSLGGRSYTF. Here the CDR3 DNA reads TGTGCCAGCAGTTTGGGGGGGAGAAGCTACACCTTC.

The chain combines TRBV20-1 with TRBJ2-7; D remains unclear. CDR3 length: 15 amino acids. V lost 6 bases and J 0 bases, leaving 18 bases between the germline ends. Germline CDR1 and CDR2: DFQATT and SNEGSKA (reference sequence). CDR3 in amino acids: CSAQPGSPYSYEQYF. CDR3 coding DNA: TGCAGTGCGCAGCCCGGATCCCCTTACTCCTACGAGCAGTACTTC.

The J gene is TRBJ2-7, the V gene TRBV14, with 9 positions matching TRBD1. The CDR3 contains 17 residues. Trimming took 3 bases from V and 1 from J; bases not matched to a gene: 10. The V gene's germline CDR1 is SGHDN and CDR2 FVKESK. As DNA, the CDR3 is TGTGCCAGCAGCCACCGAACCGGGACAGGGAGTTCCTACGAGCAGTACTTC. Its protein is CASSHRTGTGSSYEQYF.

The chain recombines TRBV5-1 with TRBJ2-7; 10 bases are a match to TRBD2. The CDR3 runs 16 residues. Germline V gene data show CDR1 as SGHRS and CDR2 as YFSETQ. J gave up 1 base and V 1 base, and 5 bases lay outside the gene matches. CDR3 residues: CASSLRLAGPSYEQYF. CDR3 DNA: TGCGCCAGCAGCTTGCGACTAGCGGGTCCTTCCTACGAGCAGTACTTC.

This chain joins TRBV20-1 and TRBJ1-5; 8 bases match TRBD1. CDR3 length equals 14 residues. Trimming at V came to 1 base and at J to 7 bases, leaving 6 bases not matched to a gene. CDR1 is DFQATT and CDR2 is SNEGSKA in the germline V gene (reference sequence). CDR3 protein: CSARATGVGQPQHF. CDR3 nucleotide sequence: TGCAGTGCTAGAGCGACAGGGGTCGGGCAGCCCCAGCATTTT.

The CDR3 here is CSASMDDGYTF. CDR3 DNA: TGCAGTGCTAGCATGGACGATGGCTACACCTTC. The rearrangement joins TRBV20-1 to TRBJ1-2; D uncertain. The CDR3 consists of 11 residues. The V gene's germline CDR1 is DFQATT and CDR2 SNEGSKA (reference sequence). Between the trimmed V and J ends, which lost 3 bases and 6 bases, there was a span of 8 bases.

This clonotype appeared once. V gene TRBV24-1 combines with J gene TRBJ2-1; D unresolved. This CDR3 spans 16 amino acids. Deletions cut 4 bases from V and 0 bases from J, with 12 bases between. Germline CDR1 KGHDR, CDR2 SFDVKD. The CDR3 is CATSDVGVDSYNEQFF. For the CDR3, the DNA is TGTGCCACCAGTGACGTTGGGGTGGACTCCTACAATGAGCAGTTCTTC.

The rearrangement joins TRBV27 to TRBJ2-5, with D possibly being TRBD1 (5 bases). The CDR3 extends over 14 amino acids. Trimming removed 1 base at V and 11 bases at J, with 17 bases between. Germline V lookup: CDR1 MNHEY, CDR2 SMNVEV (reference sequence). The CDR3 DNA reads TGTGCCAGCAGTTTATTACAGGCCAGCAATGAGCAGTACTTC. This sequence encodes CASSLLQASNEQYF.

This chain connects TRBV27 to TRBJ2-4, with TRBD2 matching over 13 bases. Germline loops: CDR1 MNHEY, CDR2 SMNVEV (reference sequence). Unmatched junction bases numbered 11, after V lost 5 bases and J lost 13 bases. The length of the CDR3 is 15 residues. CDR3 coding DNA: TGTGCCAGCAGTACCGGGACTAGCGGGAAGGTTGAGCAGTACTTC. This sequence encodes CASSTGTSGKVEQYF.

The V gene is TRBV5-1, the J gene TRBJ1-5; 9 positions match TRBD1. The germline CDR1 and CDR2 sequences are SGHRS and YFSETQ. The CDR3 has 14 amino acids. The junction had 5 bases not matched to a gene; V was cut back by 2 bases and J by 8 bases. The CDR3 is CASSLTGGAEPQHF. CDR3 DNA: TGCGCCAGCAGCTTAACAGGGGGCGCGGAGCCCCAGCATTTT.

The chain carries TRBV6-6 and TRBJ2-7, with a tentative D call TRBD2 (5 bases). Germline V gives CDR1 MNHNY, CDR2 SVGAGI (reference sequence). The CDR3 is made up of 13 amino acids. V lost 9 bases and J lost 5, with 17 bases in between. CDR3 in amino acids: CASDEAGRDEQYF. The CDR3 DNA reads as TGTGCCAGTGACGAGGCGGGCCGAGACGAGCAGTACTTC.

This clonotype was detected a few times. This rearrangement joins TRBV7-2 to TRBJ2-1; 7 bases are shared with TRBD1. The germline V gene encodes CDR1 SGHTA and CDR2 FQGNSA. There are 16 residues in the CDR3. Germline trimming cut 0 bases from V and 1 base from J; bases unmatched to any gene: 3. CDR3 protein: CASSLAGGPSYNEQFF. The DNA of the CDR3 is TGTGCCAGCAGCTTAGCAGGGGGCCCGTCCTACAATGAGCAGTTCTTC.

The rearrangement joins TRBV29-1 to TRBJ1-5, with 7 bases lining up with TRBD1. The ends lost 7 bases at V and 4 bases at J; junction bases unmatched: 7. CDR1 and CDR2 from the germline V gene are SQVTM and ANQGSEA. This CDR3 spans 13 amino acids. The CDR3 reads CSAGQVPNQPQHF. For the CDR3, the DNA is TGCAGCGCTGGACAGGTCCCGAATCAGCCCCAGCATTTT.

The table lists this clonotype with a few counts. This chain links TRBV12-3 or TRBV12-4 with TRBJ2-7, with D tentatively TRBD1 (7 bases). The CDR3 extends over 14 amino acids. V dropped 9 bases and J dropped 0 bases, with 15 bases sitting between them. The DNA of the CDR3 is TGTGCCAGTAGACGACAGGGAGGCTCCTACGAGCAGTACTTC. This translates into CASRRQGGSYEQYF.

This clonotype was seen a handful of times. This chain uses TRBV6-5 with TRBJ2-7; 7 nucleotides align to TRBD1. The CDR3 is 15 residues long. The germline V gene has CDR1 MNHEY and CDR2 SVGAGI. V gave up 5 bases and J gave up 2 bases; unmatched junction bases: 9. CDR3 residues: CASSQRQGEAYEQYF. As DNA, the CDR3 is TGTGCCAGCAGTCAGCGACAGGGCGAGGCCTACGAGCAGTACTTC.

The V and J genes are TRBV3-1 and TRBJ2-1; 14 nucleotides match TRBD2. Germline V gene data show CDR1 as LGHDT and CDR2 as YNNKEL (reference sequence). The CDR3 is 16 residues long. V gave up 0 bases and J gave up 9 bases; unmatched junction bases: 4. Here the CDR3 reads CASSQDRGLAGGEQFF. The CDR3 nucleotides read TGTGCCAGCAGCCAAGATCGCGGACTAGCGGGAGGTGAGCAGTTCTTC.

The rearrangement uses TRBV7-8 and TRBJ2-7; perhaps TRBD1 as D (6 bases). The CDR3 runs to 13 residues. With 5 bases removed from V and 12 bases from J, the gap between germline ends came to 20 bases. The germline gives CDR1 SGHVS, CDR2 FQNEAQ. In DNA form, the CDR3 reads TGTGCCAGCAGCGAACGACAGGCGGGCATAAGGTACTTC. It encodes CASSERQAGIRYF.

This clonotype was counted a few times. The chain carries TRBV5-1 and TRBJ1-6; D gene ambiguous. The CDR3 extends over 15 amino acids. Germline CDR1 SGHRS, CDR2 YFSETQ. Trimming pared 0 bases from V and 6 bases from J, leaving 10 bases between. This CDR3 is CASSLGATGNSPLHF. CDR3 nucleotides: TGCGCCAGCAGCTTGGGGGCGACTGGTAATTCACCCCTCCACTTT. Supplemented by reference TRBV5-1 and TRBJ1-6, the full variable domain reads KAGVTQTPRYLIKTRGQQVTLSCSPISGHRSVSWYQQTPGQGLQFLFEYFSETQRNKGNFPGRFSGRQFSNSRSEMNVSTLELGDSALYLCASSLGATGNSPLHFGNGTRLTVT.

The DNA of the CDR3 is TGCGCCAGAAGGGCCGGGAACAGAGACGCGTATTTT. It encodes CARRAGNRDAYF. This rearrangement joins TRBV10-2 to TRBJ2-3; D is possibly TRBD2 (5 bases). The V gene's germline CDR1 is WSHSY and CDR2 SAAADI. CDR3 length: 12 amino acids. V shed 9 bases and J shed 14 bases, with 21 bases lying between them.